The 20 T cell receptor beta chains below were found in one sample sequenced in a study of T cells in Graves' hyperthyroidism and ophthalmopathy. There were TCR beta CDR3 regions amplified from RNA transcripts. First-round RT-PCR targeting the TCR CDR3 was performed with the HTBI primer set. TCRdb ran MiXCR on the multiplex PCR reads and lists one entry per CDR3 protein. The top ten hold around 32% of the sample, which has roughly 700,000 distinct CDR3 sequences, about a third seen once. The sequencing input was blood. The receptors derive from a woman between 35 and 50 years old with Graves' hyperthyroidism.

Concerning this clonotype itself: Compared with germline, one end of the junction differs, possibly owing to a read error. The V call is TRBV7-9, the J call TRBJ1-1; D uncertain. Germline CDR1 is SEHNR and CDR2 is FQNEAQ (reference sequence). The CDR3 consists of 15 residues. The CDR3 DNA is TGCGCCAGCAGCCAAAAATGGTGGGCGAACACTGAAGCTTTCTTT. Encoded protein: CASSQKWWANTEAFF.

This chain uses TRBV18 with TRBJ2-7, with TRBD1 as a possible D gene (5 bases). The V gene's germline CDR1 is KGHSH and CDR2 LQKENI. The CDR3 length is 15 residues. Trimming removed 5 bases at V and 2 bases at J, with 16 bases between. CDR3 loop: CASSATQGLAYEQYF. Here the CDR3 DNA reads TGTGCCAGCTCAGCAACTCAGGGTTTGGCCTACGAGCAGTACTTC. The whole variable domain, remainder taken from reference TRBV18 and TRBJ2-7, is NAGVMQNPRHLVRRRGQEARLRCSPMKGHSHVYWYRQLPEEGLKFMVYLQKENIIDESGMPKERFSAEFPKEGPSILRIQQVVRGDSAAYFCASSATQGLAYEQYFGPGTRLTVT.

About this clonotype: The conserved final phenylalanine or tryptophan is absent from the CDR3, which likely points to a read error. V and J are TRBV6-2 or TRBV6-3 and TRBJ1-1; D is undetermined. V lost 5 bases and J lost 4, with 11 bases in between. In germline, CDR1 is MNHEY, CDR2 SVGEGT. The CDR3 has 13 amino acids. The DNA of the CDR3 is TGTGCCAGCAGTGAGTGGGTTGTCACTGAAGCTTTCCTT. Amino acid sequence: CASSEWVVTEAFL.

This clonotype has more than one count but fewer than ten. This chain links TRBV11-2 with TRBJ1-1; the match to TRBD1 covers 8 bases. V lost 5 bases, J lost 3 bases, and 11 bases stayed unmatched. Germline V gene lookup returns CDR1 SGHAT and CDR2 FQNNGV. This CDR3 is built from 16 residues. The CDR3, as DNA: TGTGCCAGCAGCCCGAATTCTCCGGGACAGGACACTGAAGCTTTCTTT. Its translation is CASSPNSPGQDTEAFF.

This clonotype was seen many times. This sequence joins TRBV20-1 and TRBJ1-1; tentative D call: TRBD1 (5 bases). CDR3 size: 14 residues. CDR1 is DFQATT, CDR2 SNEGSKA, per germline (reference sequence). The chain's CDR3 is CSVGLMGENTEAFF. CDR3 in DNA: TGCAGCGTGGGGTTGATGGGGGAAAACACTGAAGCTTTCTTT.

As regards this clonotype: The CDR3 end shows no conserved phenylalanine or tryptophan, and so a read error is likely. This sequence joins TRBV20-1 and TRBJ2-7; D call uncertain. There are 13 residues in the CDR3. Trimming took off 1 base at V and 0 bases at J, with 7 bases between the two ends. CDR1 and CDR2 (germline): DFQATT, SNEGSKA (reference sequence). CDR3 DNA: TGCAGTGCTAGAGTTGTCGCCTCCTACGAGCAGTACCTC. This codes for CSARVVASYEQYL.

The genes are TRBV7-2 and TRBJ2-3, with D perhaps TRBD2 (5 bases). Trimming shortened V by 5 bases and J by 5 bases, and 26 bases separated the two germline ends. The CDR3 loop spans 18 amino acids. Germline V gives CDR1 SGHTA, CDR2 FQGNSA. The CDR3 region is CASSILSISGGGRDTQYF. Written as DNA, the CDR3 is TGTGCCAGCAGCATCCTCAGTATATCGGGTGGAGGCAGAGATACGCAGTATTTT.

The chain uses TRBV29-1 and TRBJ1-2; D is possibly TRBD1 (5 bases). The CDR3 spans 11 residues. Germline V gives CDR1 SQVTM, CDR2 ANQGSEA. Trimming pared 4 bases from V and 8 bases from J, leaving 11 bases between. The CDR3 nucleotides read TGCAGCGTTGGGGGGGTACAGGGCTACACCTTC. This gives the protein CSVGGVQGYTF.

To note about this clonotype: One end of the junction does not line up with germline, which may come from a read error. The chain combines TRBV10-3 with TRBJ2-5; either TRBD1 or TRBD2 may supply D (5 bases each). This CDR3 comprises 19 residues. Germline lookup yields CDR1 ENHRY and CDR2 SYGVKD. The CDR3 DNA is TGTGCCAGCAGTTACTCGATTAGGACGGAAGGTCTAGTGGGGGAGACCCAATACTTC. Translation gives CASSYSIRTEGLVGETQYF.

This clonotype was observed many times. The chain uses TRBV5-1 and TRBJ1-1, with TRBD1 matching 8 bases. V shed 4 bases and J 1 base; nucleotides not matched to a gene: 6. Per the germline V gene, CDR1 is SGHRS and CDR2 is YFSETQ. CDR3 length equals 15 residues. In DNA form, the CDR3 reads TGCGCCAGCAGCGGACTGACAGGGGCGAACACTGAAGCTTTCTTT. It codes for CASSGLTGANTEAFF.

This sequence joins TRBV2 and TRBJ2-7, with D possibly being TRBD1 (6 bases). The CDR3 sequence is 14 residues long. Per the germline V gene, CDR1 is SNHLY and CDR2 is FYNNEI. The ends were cut back, 2 bases at V and 0 bases at J, with 8 bases in the middle. This CDR3 reads CASSEQGISYEQYF. CDR3 coding DNA: TGTGCCAGCAGTGAACAGGGGATCTCCTACGAGCAGTACTTC.

This clonotype was detected many times. V is TRBV12-3 or TRBV12-4 and J is TRBJ1-5; TRBD1 aligns across 10 bases. Germline trimming cut 11 bases from V and 7 bases from J; bases unmatched to any gene: 8. The CDR3 loop spans 13 amino acids. CDR3 region: CALPGQGSQPQHF. Here the CDR3 DNA reads TGTGCCCTACCGGGACAGGGGTCACAGCCCCAGCATTTT.

CDR3 protein: CAIRTTVYGYTF. CDR3 DNA: TGTGCCATCAGGACGACAGTTTATGGCTACACCTTC. This chain uses TRBV10-3 with TRBJ1-2; TRBD1 is a possible D gene (5 bases). With 6 bases removed from V and 5 bases from J, the gap between germline ends came to 10 bases. The CDR3 has 12 amino acids. Germline assignment: CDR1 ENHRY and CDR2 SYGVKD.

This clonotype has a handful of counts. The V and J genes are TRBV9 and TRBJ2-3; D remains ambiguous. CDR1 and CDR2 (germline): SGDLS, YYNGEE. Trimming removed 0 bases from V and 4 bases from J, with 6 bases in between. CDR3 length: 13 residues. CDR3 region: CASSVARADTQYF. CDR3 bases: TGTGCCAGCAGCGTAGCACGGGCAGATACGCAGTATTTT.

This clonotype was seen a few times. The chain joins TRBV13 to TRBJ2-7; 8 nucleotides agree with TRBD2. The CDR3 runs to 17 residues. CDR1 and CDR2 (germline): PRHDT, FYEKMQ (reference sequence). The V segment lost 2 bases and the J segment 0 bases; nucleotides outside the gene matches: 9. CDR3 in DNA: TGTGCCAGCAGCTTAAATGGGTACGCGGGGGGCTCCTACGAGCAGTACTTC. Translated: CASSLNGYAGGSYEQYF.

This clonotype was counted many times. The chain uses TRBV24-1 and TRBJ1-1; 9 positions agree with TRBD1. The CDR3 spans 16 residues. From germline, CDR1 is KGHDR and CDR2 SFDVKD. J gave up 1 base and V 3 bases, and 5 bases lay outside the gene matches. CDR3 nucleotides: TGTGCCACCAGTGATGCCGGGACAGGGCAGAACACTGAAGCTTTCTTT. Amino acid sequence: CATSDAGTGQNTEAFF.

CDR3 in DNA: TGCGCCAGCAGCCAAGAAATAGAACTGAACACTGAAGCTTTCTTT. Protein product: CASSQEIELNTEAFF. The V and J genes are TRBV4-3 and TRBJ1-1; D remains unclear. With 0 bases removed from V and 0 bases from J, the gap between germline ends came to 8 bases. Germline V gives CDR1 LGHNA, CDR2 YSLEER. The CDR3 consists of 15 residues.

The rearrangement joins TRBV28 to TRBJ1-5, with 8 nucleotides matching TRBD1. This CDR3 spans 18 amino acids. Germline-derived CDR1 and CDR2 are MDHEN and SYDVKM. V gave up 5 bases and J gave up 1 base; unmatched junction bases: 13. CDR3 sequence: CASSPDRDLVLSNQPQHF. CDR3 bases: TGTGCCAGCAGTCCGGACAGGGACCTCGTTCTCAGCAATCAGCCCCAGCATTTT.

The J gene is TRBJ1-2, the V gene TRBV6-2 or TRBV6-3, with a possible D match to TRBD1 (5 bases). V lost 2 bases to trimming and J lost 4 bases, with 11 bases between them. Germline-derived CDR1 and CDR2 are MNHEY and SVGEGT. This CDR3 is 14 amino acids long. CDR3 residues: CASSYTGDFYGYTF. The CDR3 DNA sequence: TGTGCCAGCAGTTACACGGGGGACTTCTATGGCTACACCTTC.

In its sample, this clonotype was seen a few times. The chain combines TRBV24-1 with TRBJ2-3; D unclear. Trimming stripped 4 bases from V and 4 bases from J, with 11 bases between. From germline, CDR1 is KGHDR and CDR2 SFDVKD. CDR3 length: 14 residues. DNA for the CDR3: TGTGCCACCAGTGAAGCTTGGGTAGCAGATACGCAGTATTTT. Translation gives CATSEAWVADTQYF.